This T cell receptor (beta chain) was obtained from a study of T-cell reconstitution after alpha-beta-depleted transplantation in children. V gave up 7 bases and J gave up 0 bases, with 13 bases separating them. There are 14 residues in the CDR3. Germline loops: CDR1 SQVTM, CDR2 ANQGSEA. Researchers prepared the TCRbeta library using unique molecular identifiers, the study reports. MiXCR, run by TCRdb on the PCR reads, gives a single entry per CDR3 protein. The data contain roughly 300,000 distinct CDR3 sequences, approximately 9.6% of them seen just once; the ten biggest clones take up 10%. This chain uses TRBV29-1 with TRBJ2-1; a weak D match, TRBD2 (7 bases). This specimen was PBMCs from the stem cell graft donor, taken from the stem cell graft. This clonotype was sampled from a human donor who donated a stem cell graft to a child with SCID. The CDR3 here is CSGGGGSSYNEQFF. The CDR3 coding sequence is TGCAGCGGAGGGGGGGGAAGCTCCTACAATGAGCAGTTCTTC.